A single sample is the source of the 16 T cell receptor beta chains below, sequenced in a study of technical replicates of blood from several donors. Profiled with immunoSEQ multiplex PCR; TCRdb holds only in-frame clones, not every one. The table lists 75,000 to 95,000 clones, around 94% of them singletons. The sequenced sample was T cells isolated from PBMCs. The receptors here all came from a human donor in good health.

The gene calls are TRBV10-3 and TRBJ1-1; 10 bases align to TRBD1. The CDR3 runs 18 residues. The V and J ends lost 0 bases and 3 bases, in that order; junction bases with no gene match: 10. Germline CDR1 is ENHRY and CDR2 is SYGVKD. The CDR3 loop reads CAISESGTGAGPDTEAFF. DNA of the CDR3: TGTGCCATCAGTGAGTCTGGGACAGGGGCCGGGCCGGACACTGAAGCTTTCTTT.

The chain employs TRBV11-3 and TRBJ1-2; 7 positions match TRBD1. Germline V gene lookup returns CDR1 SGHNT and CDR2 YENEEA. The CDR3 spans 14 residues. The junction had 6 bases not matched to a gene; V was cut back by 5 bases and J by 3 bases. CDR3 in DNA: TGTGCCAGCAGCGGGAGACAGGGTTACTATGGCTACACCTTC. As protein: CASSGRQGYYGYTF.

The chain uses TRBV2 and TRBJ2-2; 11 nucleotides line up with TRBD2. The V and J ends lost 4 bases and 3 bases, in that order; junction bases with no gene match: 10. CDR3 size: 18 residues. CDR1 and CDR2 (germline): SNHLY, FYNNEI. CDR3 loop: CASSGASGRLGDTGELFF. In DNA, the CDR3 is TGTGCCAGCAGTGGGGCTAGCGGGAGGTTGGGGGACACCGGGGAGCTGTTTTTT.

This clone has more than one count but fewer than ten. This chain links TRBV27 with TRBJ1-1, with D possibly TRBD1 on 5 matching bases. Germline V CDR1 and CDR2: MNHEY, SMNVEV (reference sequence). Trimming cost V 3 bases and J 8 bases, with 10 bases left between them. The CDR3 runs to 12 residues. CDR3 sequence reads: CASSFNRQEAFF. Here the CDR3 DNA reads TGTGCCAGCAGTTTTAACAGGCAAGAAGCTTTCTTT.

V usage is TRBV29-1 and J usage is TRBJ2-6; D gene unclear. There are 15 residues in the CDR3. V was shortened by 5 bases and J by 0 bases, with 11 bases between the two germline ends. Germline V gene sequence: CDR1 SQVTM, CDR2 ANQGSEA. This CDR3 reads CSVLRVNSGANVLTF. CDR3 DNA sequence: TGCAGCGTTCTACGGGTTAACTCTGGGGCCAACGTCCTGACTTTC.

This chain joins TRBV6-1 and TRBJ2-7, with D possibly being TRBD1 (6 bases). The V and J ends lost 10 bases and 4 bases respectively, with 17 bases between them. The CDR3 has 13 residues. Per the germline V gene, CDR1 is MNHNS and CDR2 is SASEGT. The CDR3 loop is CATSDSLLYEQYF. CDR3 coding DNA: TGTGCCACGTCGGACAGCTTATTATACGAGCAGTACTTC.

This chain joins TRBV7-6 and TRBJ2-2, with TRBD1 identical over 9 bases. Unmatched junction bases numbered 13, after V lost 6 bases and J lost 5 bases. Germline V gives CDR1 SGHVS, CDR2 FNYEAQ. CDR3 length equals 17 residues. Written as DNA, the CDR3 is TGTGCCAGCAGTCCAGGGGCCGTGACAGGGGGAACCGGGGAGCTGTTTTTT. Its translation: CASSPGAVTGGTGELFF. The variable domain in full, completed from reference TRBV7-6 and TRBJ2-2, reads GAGVSQSPRYKVTKRGQDVALRCDPISGHVSLYWYRQALGQGPEFLTYFNYEAQQDKSGLPNDRFSAERPEGSISTLTIQRTEQRDSAMYRCASSPGAVTGGTGELFFGEGSRLTVL.

The chain uses TRBV6-5 and TRBJ1-4; TRBD1 aligns across 9 bases. Germline V gives CDR1 MNHEY, CDR2 SVGAGI. The ends lost 6 bases at V and 6 bases at J; junction bases unmatched: 8. This CDR3 is built from 15 residues. The DNA for the CDR3 is TGTGCCAGCAGCCGAACAGGGGGCGGGGATGAAAAACTGTTTTTT. Encoded protein: CASSRTGGGDEKLFF.

This clone was counted a single time. J is TRBJ1-1 and V is TRBV10-3; a weak D match, TRBD1 (5 bases). The V and J ends lost 3 bases and 4 bases respectively, with 12 bases between them. Per germline, CDR1 ENHRY and CDR2 SYGVKD. The CDR3 is 14 amino acids. Here the CDR3 reads CAISEGGVATEAFF. DNA for the CDR3: TGTGCCATCAGTGAAGGAGGGGTGGCCACTGAAGCTTTCTTT.

The chain couples TRBV25-1 to TRBJ2-1, with 8 bases matching TRBD2. V trimming: 7 bases; J trimming: 8 bases; junction bases outside the gene matches: 7. The germline V gene has CDR1 MGHDK and CDR2 SYGVNS. The CDR3 has 13 amino acids. The CDR3 is CASKSGSHYEQFF. CDR3 in DNA: TGTGCCAGCAAAAGCGGGAGTCACTATGAGCAGTTCTTC.

This clone was seen a single time. This chain uses TRBV18 with TRBJ1-2; perhaps TRBD1 as D (5 bases). The CDR3 length is 15 residues. Trimming shortened V by 3 bases and J by 2 bases, and 13 bases separated the two germline ends. Germline V gene sequence: CDR1 KGHSH, CDR2 LQKENI. CDR3 protein: CASSPSGRENYGYTF. As DNA, the CDR3 is TGTGCCAGCTCACCCTCGGGCAGGGAAAACTATGGCTACACCTTC.

As to this clone: A read error may account for a junction end that differs from germline. The chain is built from TRBV4-1 and TRBJ2-2, with 7 bases lining up with TRBD2. CDR1 MGHRA and CDR2 YSYEKL come from the germline V gene. There are 17 residues in the CDR3. CDR3 sequence reads: CASSQSPEGGNPGELFF. DNA of the CDR3: TGCGCCAGCAGCCAGAGCCCAGAGGGAGGGAACCCCGGGGAGCTGTTTTTT.

The rearrangement joins TRBV4-3 to TRBJ2-3; D may be TRBD1 (6 bases). The CDR3 is 15 amino acids. The V gene lost 0 bases and the J gene lost 2 bases, with 9 bases spanning the gap. Germline CDR1 reads LGHNA; CDR2 reads YSLEER. CDR3 bases: TGCGCCAGCAGCCAAGAAGGACAGCCCACAGATACGCAGTATTTT. This encodes CASSQEGQPTDTQYF.

The chain is built from TRBV29-1 and TRBJ2-1; 10 bases are shared with TRBD2. Germline values: CDR1 SQVTM, CDR2 ANQGSEA. This CDR3 region has 17 residues. After removal of 1 base from V and 3 bases from J, the junction contained 9 bases not matched to a gene. CDR3 nucleotide sequence: TGCAGCGTTGAAGGGCGCCTAGCGGGAGTTAACTACAATGAGCAGTTCTTC. Translation gives CSVEGRLAGVNYNEQFF.

The gene calls are TRBV2 and TRBJ2-2; 14 bases line up with TRBD2. Trimming removed 6 bases from V and 6 bases from J; junction bases left unmatched: 3. Germline values: CDR1 SNHLY, CDR2 FYNNEI. This CDR3 comprises 15 residues. DNA for the CDR3: TGTGCCAGCAGGGGACTAGCGGGAGTTGCCGGGGAGCTGTTTTTT. Protein sequence: CASRGLAGVAGELFF. The whole variable domain, remainder taken from reference TRBV2 and TRBJ2-2, is EPEVTQTPSHQVTQMGQEVILRCVPISNHLYFYWYRQILGQKVEFLVSFYNNEISEKSEIFDDQFSVERPDGSNFTLKIRSTKLEDSAMYFCASRGLAGVAGELFFGEGSRLTVL.

The chain is built from TRBV21-1 and TRBJ1-1; TRBD1, the table's D call, lacks a check against the DNA. TRBV21-1 has pseudogene status. The CDR3 extends over 17 amino acids. The CDR3 spells CASSKAGHVSANTEAFF. CDR3 sequence (DNA): TGTGCCAGCAGCAAAGCCGGACACGTTTCCGCGAACACTGAAGCTTTCTTT.